This T cell receptor beta chain comes out of a study of T-cell memory formation after mild COVID-19. Study conclusions and caveats: Mainly CM and EM harbored the contracting CD4+ clones; mainly EMRA harbored the CD8+ ones.

Comments on this clonotype: As yet, its antigen is unknown.

A single record per CDR3 protein comes from TCRdb applying MiXCR to the 5' RACE reads. This sample has about 400,000 distinct CDR3 sequences, with over 13% found just once. V lost 4 bases and J 8 bases, leaving 9 bases between the germline ends. The CDR3 consists of 13 residues. Germline V gene sequence: CDR1 SGHTA, CDR2 FQGTGA. The V and J genes are TRBV7-3 and TRBJ1-6; D not resolved. Input material: PBMCs or a T cell subset sorted from them (not recorded which). The clonotype originates from a man younger than 35 who had mild COVID-19 (a few samples of this study predate the infection). Cell type and time point are not known. The CDR3 region is CASSSYSDSPLHF. CDR3 in DNA: TGTGCCAGCAGCTCCTACTCGGATTCACCCCTCCACTTT.